The entry below gives a single T cell receptor (beta chain) sequence along with its context. This specimen comes from a study of T cell changes during pregnancy in multiple sclerosis. Clones were sequenced by immunoSEQ multiplex PCR, and TCRdb holds only the in-frame ones, with some missing. The data hold around 77,000 clones, with around 90% observed a single time. The V and J ends lost 0 bases and 0 bases respectively, with 14 bases between them. The CDR3 totals 17 residues. Germline V gene lookup returns CDR1 SGHKS and CDR2 YYEKEE (reference sequence). The chain employs TRBV5-5 and TRBJ2-3; possible D gene TRBD2, 6 bases. Sequencing was performed on peripheral blood, taken in the third trimester of pregnancy. This clonotype originated in a female donor with multiple sclerosis, enrolled in a pregnancy study. The CDR3 coding sequence is TGTGCCAGCAGCTTGGGGGGTATGAGCGGGAGCACAGATACGCAGTATTTT. Translated, it gives CASSLGGMSGSTDTQYF.